This T cell receptor (beta chain) was sequenced for a study of T cells in Graves' hyperthyroidism and ophthalmopathy. Regarding the study as a whole: Through a model of 13 V-J features, ophthalmopathy was separated from stable hyperthyroidism.

The source material, RNA transcripts, was used to amplify TCR beta CDR3 regions. A first-round RT-PCR of the TCR CDR3 used the HTBI primer set. TCRdb called the multiplex PCR reads again in MiXCR, with one record for every CDR3 protein. Found here are around 290,000 distinct CDR3 sequences, about 17% of them singletons; the top ten hold 55% to 60%. Uncontrolled infection, other autoimmune disease, pregnancy or lactation disqualified patients from enrolment. Germline values: CDR1 MDHEN, CDR2 SYDVKM. The V end was cut by 5 bases, the J end by 5 bases, with 24 bases between. The CDR3 extends over 17 amino acids. At least ten counts were recorded for this clonotype. What it binds is not known.

The sample comprised blood. This TCR was recovered from a woman aged 55-70 years with Graves' ophthalmopathy. V usage is TRBV28 and J usage is TRBJ1-2, with a weak D call TRBD1 (5 bases). Here the CDR3 reads CASSPQHHSRVLYGYTF. DNA of the CDR3: TGTGCCAGCAGTCCACAACATCACTCCAGGGTTTTATATGGCTACACCTTC.